This section outlines one TCR beta chain sequence together with its context. Its antigen remains unidentified. The germline V gene has CDR1 SGHAT and CDR2 FQNNGV. The CDR3 runs 15 residues. V trimming: 5 bases; J trimming: 3 bases; junction bases outside the gene matches: 3. This entry belongs to a study of beta chain features in type 1 diabetes. About the research overall: Across all samples, over 85 million sorted cells were examined.

General study results and limits: Within each of all four CD4+ subsets, Type 1 diabetes patients had TCRB CDR3s that were moderately but significantly shorter.

The sequenced template was cDNA made from the entire isolated RNA. The method was immunoSEQ multiplex PCR; TCRdb's version includes in-frame clones alone and lacks a portion of them. The sample carries about 400,000 clones, roughly an eighth recorded once. This sequence joins TRBV11-2 and TRBJ2-1; 11 nucleotides agree with TRBD2. Sample: naive CD4+ T cells from blood. This receptor was identified in a young woman with type 1 diabetes. The chain's CDR3 is CASSGGLAGYNEQFF. CDR3 coding DNA: TGTGCCAGCAGCGGTGGACTAGCGGGCTACAATGAGCAGTTCTTC.